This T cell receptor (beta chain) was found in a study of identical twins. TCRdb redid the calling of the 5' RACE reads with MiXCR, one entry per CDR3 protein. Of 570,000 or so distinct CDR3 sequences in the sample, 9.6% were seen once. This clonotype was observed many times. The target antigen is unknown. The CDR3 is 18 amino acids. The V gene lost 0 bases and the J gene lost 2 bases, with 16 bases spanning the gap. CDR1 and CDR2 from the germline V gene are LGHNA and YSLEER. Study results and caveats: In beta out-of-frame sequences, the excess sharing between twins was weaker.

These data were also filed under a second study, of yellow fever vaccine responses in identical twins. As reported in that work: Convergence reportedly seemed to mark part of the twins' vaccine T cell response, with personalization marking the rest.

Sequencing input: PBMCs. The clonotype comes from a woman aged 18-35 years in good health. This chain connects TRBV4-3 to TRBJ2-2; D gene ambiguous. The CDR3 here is CASSQDLSWAANTGELFF. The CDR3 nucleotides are TGCGCCAGCAGCCAAGATCTTTCTTGGGCAGCCAACACCGGGGAGCTGTTTTTT.